The rows below give T cell receptor beta chains drawn from one sample of a study of CD8+CD57+ T cells in acquired aplastic anemia. TCRdb recomputed calls from the reads with MiXCR, one row per CDR3 protein. Seen here are some 140,000 distinct CDR3 sequences, about 50% observed once, and the top ten hold 10% to 15%. The sequenced sample was sorted CD4+, CD8+, or CD8+CD57+ T cells (not recorded which) from PBMCs. The receptor source for this set is a human donor with aplastic anemia. The conserved cysteine and the conserved F or W are not part of the CDR3 here. The order of the fields is V gene, clone size, J gene, CDR3 protein. Expanded clones are given a class, and other clones once, few, many or no size at all.

TRBV11-1	few	TRBJ1-5	ASPPGGRVDMGQPQH
TRBV4-1	few	TRBJ1-4	ASSHRQTTNEKLF
TRBV13	NA	TRBJ2-5	ASSLRGVETQY
TRBV12-3/TRBV12-4	many	TRBJ2-3	ASSAGGGTDTQY
TRBV6-2/TRBV6-3	NA	TRBJ1-2	ASRGIGGYGYT
TRBV7-9	many	TRBJ2-5	ASSNSEVQETQY
TRBV7-3	NA	TRBJ2-7	ASSFSAEGYYEQY
TRBV4-3	many	TRBJ2-7	ASSQDLAGAHLYEQY
TRBV19	NA	TRBJ2-1	ASSSLMDDEQF
TRBV2	few	TRBJ1-1	ASRRTEAF
TRBV7-9	few	TRBJ1-3	ASSLSGPGRDTIY
TRBV13	many	TRBJ2-3	ASSLPSGGRTDTQY
TRBV4-2	NA	TRBJ1-6	ASSLRTGSSYNSPLH
TRBV29-1	NA	TRBJ1-1	SGGQGAAEAF
TRBV2	NA	TRBJ1-2	ASSPERAGGYT
TRBV4-1	NA	TRBJ1-1	ASSQVAGDTEAF
TRBV5-6	NA	TRBJ1-5	ASSIIRPSTANYQPQH
TRBV7-8	many	TRBJ2-7	ASSTGGEGYEQY